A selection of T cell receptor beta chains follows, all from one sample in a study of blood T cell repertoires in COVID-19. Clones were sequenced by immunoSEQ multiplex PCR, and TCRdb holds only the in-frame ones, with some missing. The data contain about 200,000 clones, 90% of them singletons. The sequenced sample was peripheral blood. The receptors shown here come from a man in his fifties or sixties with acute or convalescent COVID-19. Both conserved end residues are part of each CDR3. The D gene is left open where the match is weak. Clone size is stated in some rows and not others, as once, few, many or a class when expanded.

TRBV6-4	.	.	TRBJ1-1	TGTGCCAGCAGTGAACAGGGAGATACTGAAGCTTTCTTT	CASSEQGDTEAFF
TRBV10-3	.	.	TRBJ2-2	TGTGCCAGCGGGAACCGGGAACCGAACACCGGGGAGCTGTTTTTT	CASGNREPNTGELFF
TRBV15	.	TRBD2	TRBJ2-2	TGTGCCACCAGCAGAGGTAGAGCGGGACTCACCGGGGAGCTGTTTTTT	CATSRGRAGLTGELFF
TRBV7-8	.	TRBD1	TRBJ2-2	TGTGCCAGCAGTTTCAGGGGGCACGGCACCGGGGAGCTGTTTTTT	CASSFRGHGTGELFF
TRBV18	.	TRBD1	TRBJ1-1	TGTGCCAGCTCACCCTCCGTGTGGGCAGGGGGGACAATGAACACTGAAGCTTTCTTT	CASSPSVWAGGTMNTEAFF
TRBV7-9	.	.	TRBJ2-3	TGTGCCAGCAGCTTACAGGGGAACACAGATACGCAGTATTTT	CASSLQGNTDTQYF
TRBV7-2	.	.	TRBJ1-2	TGTGCCAGCAGCTCATCAGCGAACGACAACTATGGCTACACCTTC	CASSSSANDNYGYTF
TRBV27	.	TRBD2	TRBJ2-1	TGTGCCAGCAGCATAAGTGGGACTAGCGGGAGTCGGGAGCAGTTCTTC	CASSISGTSGSREQFF
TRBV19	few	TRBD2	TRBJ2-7	TGTGCCAGTAGTATAGAAGGACTAGAAGGTTACGAGCAGTACTTC	CASSIEGLEGYEQYF
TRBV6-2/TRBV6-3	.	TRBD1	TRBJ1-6	TGTGCCAGCAGTTGGGGACAGGGGATTTCACCCCTCCACTTT	CASSWGQGISPLHF
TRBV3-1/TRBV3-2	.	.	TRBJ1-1	TGTGCCAGCAGCCAAGACCACCTCAACTCTGAAGCTTTCTTT	CASSQDHLNSEAFF
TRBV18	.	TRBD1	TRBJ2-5	TGTGCCAGCTCACCGACAGGGGGGCGGCAAGAGACCCAGTACTTC	CASSPTGGRQETQYF
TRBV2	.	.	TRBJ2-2	TGTGCCAGCAGTGTCCGCGGGGCAGACACCGGGGAGCTGTTTTTT	CASSVRGADTGELFF
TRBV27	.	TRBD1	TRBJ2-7	TGTGCCAGCAGTTTTCGGGGCAGGGGGCTATACGAGCAGTACTTC	CASSFRGRGLYEQYF
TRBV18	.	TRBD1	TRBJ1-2	TGTGCCAGCTCACCGGGTGACAGGGTATATCTCTATGGCTACACCTTC	CASSPGDRVYLYGYTF
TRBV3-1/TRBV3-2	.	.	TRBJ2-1	TGTGCCAGCAGCCAAGAATCTCGAGGGCCCGCCCCACCCTACAATGAGCAGTTCTTC	CASSQESRGPAPPYNEQFF
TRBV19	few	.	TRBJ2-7	TGTGCCAGTAGTTCGGGCTACGAGCAGTACTTC	CASSSGYEQYF
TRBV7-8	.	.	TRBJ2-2	TGTGCCAGCAGCTTGACAATCACCGGGGAGCTGTTTTTT	CASSLTITGELFF
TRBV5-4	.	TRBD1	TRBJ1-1	TGTGCCAGCAGCTTGGACAGGGGGAGATTGAACACTGAAGCTTTCTTT	CASSLDRGRLNTEAFF
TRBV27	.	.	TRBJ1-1	TGTGCCAGCAGCACTTTGCAGGGTTTGGCTGAAGCTTTCTTT	CASSTLQGLAEAFF
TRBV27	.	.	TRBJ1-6	TGTGCCAGCGGCGAGGTCCTCTATAATTCACCCCTCCACTTT	CASGEVLYNSPLHF
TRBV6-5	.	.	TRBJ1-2	TGTGCCAGCACAAACAGGAACTATGGCTACACCTTC	CASTNRNYGYTF
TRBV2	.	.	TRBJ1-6	TGTGCCAGCAGTGAAGGTAGATTAAATTCACCCCTCCACTTT	CASSEGRLNSPLHF
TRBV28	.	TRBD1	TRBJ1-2	TGTGCCAGCACTAGCCTGGGGACAGGGGATGGCTACACCTTC	CASTSLGTGDGYTF
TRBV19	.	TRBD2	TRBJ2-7	TGTGCCAGTAGTATAGCTGCGGGAGAATTGGACGAGCAGTACTTC	CASSIAAGELDEQYF
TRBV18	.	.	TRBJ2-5	TGTGCCAGCTCCACGATCTATGAGACCCAGTACTTC	CASSTIYETQYF
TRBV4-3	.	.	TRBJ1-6	TGCGCCAGCAGCCTCCGACAGTCGATTAATTCACCCCTCCACTTT	CASSLRQSINSPLHF
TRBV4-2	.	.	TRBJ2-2	TGTGCCAGCAGCAGGGCTCCAGGGACCGGGGAGCTGTTTTTT	CASSRAPGTGELFF
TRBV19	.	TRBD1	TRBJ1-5	TGTGCCAGTAGCCCAGGACAGGGGAGCAATCAGCCCCAGCATTTT	CASSPGQGSNQPQHF
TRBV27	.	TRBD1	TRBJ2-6	TGTGCCAGCAGTGACCGGGACAGCCTTTCTGGGGCCAACGTCCTGACTTTC	CASSDRDSLSGANVLTF
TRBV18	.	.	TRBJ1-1	TGTGCCAGCTCAATTCGACAGGTGAACACTGAAGCTTTCTTT	CASSIRQVNTEAFF
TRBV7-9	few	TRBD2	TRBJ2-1	TGTGCCAGCAGCTCACCCCTAGCGGGGGGCAATGAGCAGTTCTTC	CASSSPLAGGNEQFF
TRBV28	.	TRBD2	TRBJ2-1	TGTGCCAGCACCTCCCTAGCGGGGAGGCGGGGAACCCACTACAATGAGCAGTTCTTC	CASTSLAGRRGTHYNEQFF
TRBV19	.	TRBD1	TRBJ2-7	TGTGCCAGTACCATGGAGTGGGACAGGGGCAAGCAGTACTTC	CASTMEWDRGKQYF
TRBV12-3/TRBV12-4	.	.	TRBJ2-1	TGTGCCAGCAGTAAAGGGACACTCAATGAGCAGTTCTTC	CASSKGTLNEQFF
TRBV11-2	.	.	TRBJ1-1	TGTGCCAGCAGCTTCGGGGGGGACACTGAAGCTTTCTTT	CASSFGGDTEAFF
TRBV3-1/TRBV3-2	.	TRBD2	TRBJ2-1	TGTGCCAGCAGCCGGAAAATACTAGCGGGTTACAATGAGCAGTTCTTC	CASSRKILAGYNEQFF
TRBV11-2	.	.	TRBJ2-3	TGTGCCAGCAGCTTAGCTCCCAGTTCCGATACGCAGTATTTT	CASSLAPSSDTQYF
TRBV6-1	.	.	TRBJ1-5	TGTGCCAGCAGTGAAACCAGGCAGCCCCAGCATTTT	CASSETRQPQHF
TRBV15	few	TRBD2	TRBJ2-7	TGTGCCACCAGCAGAGATCTAGCGGGCGCATACTACGAGCAGTACTTC	CATSRDLAGAYYEQYF
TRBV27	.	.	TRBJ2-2	TGTGCCAGCAGACTAGGACGGGGTCGGACCGGGGAGCTGTTTTTT	CASRLGRGRTGELFF
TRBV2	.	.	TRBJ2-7	TGTGCCAGCATGAGGACTGACGAGCAGTACTTC	CASMRTDEQYF